This TCR beta chain was sequenced during a study of blood T cell repertoires in COVID-19. In the original processing: Estimated nucleated cell counts came from reference gene primer amplification. Measured with immunoSEQ multiplex PCR; TCRdb has only the in-frame clones, and not every one. V and J calls and clone size are copied from that table; D and trimming were computed from the DNA. The profile shows fewer than 150,000 clones, 90% of them singletons. Seattle cases were enrolled at active infection and followed longitudinally. V dropped 3 bases and J dropped 3; count of bases not matched to a gene: 8. CDR3 size: 16 residues. CDR1 and CDR2 (germline): MNHNS, SASEGT.

This receptor was taken from a woman aged 60-75 years with COVID-19, enrolled during active disease. This sequence joins TRBV6-1 and TRBJ2-1, with 7 bases lining up with TRBD2. Material for sequencing was peripheral blood. CDR3 in amino acids: CASSDPASGYYNEQFF. In nucleotides, the CDR3 is TGTGCCAGCAGTGACCCAGCTAGCGGCTACTACAATGAGCAGTTCTTC.